A selection of T cell receptor beta chains follows, all from one sample in a study of identical twins. One entry per CDR3 protein results from TCRdb running MiXCR on the 5' RACE reads. The table shows hundreds of thousands of distinct CDR3 sequences, with roughly 20% occurring only once. The sample also formed part of further work on T cells expressing NK-cell markers.

Source material: PBMCs. These receptors all come from a woman aged 18-30 years in good health. CDR3s include the opening cysteine and the closing phenylalanine or tryptophan. The D gene is left open where the match is weak. Some rows mark clone size as missing; the rest say once, few, many or name a class of expanded clone.

CDR3 | DNA | J | D | V | size
CSVEDHGGLNTGELFF | TGCAGCGTTGAAGACCACGGGGGACTGAACACCGGGGAGCTGTTTTTT | TRBJ2-2 | - | TRBV29-1 | few
CAILPGPGAYEQYF | TGTGCCATCCTGCCGGGACCCGGCGCCTACGAGCAGTACTTC | TRBJ2-7 | - | TRBV10-3 | -
CASRSGTRGNQPQHF | TGTGCCAGCAGATCAGGGACGCGGGGCAATCAGCCCCAGCATTTT | TRBJ1-5 | - | TRBV27 | few
CSVEGHGVF | TGCAGCGTTGAAGGGCACGGGGTCTTC | TRBJ2-1 | - | TRBV29-1 | few
CASSRKGLHANYGYTF | TGTGCCAGCAGTCGAAAAGGGCTGCACGCTAACTATGGCTACACCTTC | TRBJ1-2 | - | TRBV6-1 | -
CASSGAKNIQYF | TGTGCCAGCAGTGGGGCCAAAAACATTCAGTACTTC | TRBJ2-4 | - | TRBV6-1 | few
CASGGANVLTF | TGTGCCAGCGGTGGGGCCAACGTCCTGACTTTC | TRBJ2-6 | - | TRBV6-5 | many
CASSLASSSLGEQYF | TGTGCCAGCAGCTTAGCGAGCTCTAGTTTGGGCGAGCAGTACTTC | TRBJ2-7 | - | TRBV7-8 | -
CASIDLTSGEETQYF | TGCGCCAGCATCGATTTGACTAGCGGTGAAGAGACCCAGTACTTC | TRBJ2-5 | TRBD2 | TRBV5-1 | few
CASSLQHEQYF | TGTGCCAGCAGCTTACAGCACGAGCAGTACTTC | TRBJ2-7 | - | TRBV11-1 | -
CSAQKVGGDFGYGYTF | TGCAGCGCCCAAAAGGTCGGGGGCGACTTTGGCTATGGCTACACCTTC | TRBJ1-2 | - | TRBV29-1 | few
CASSEQGQNTEAFF | TGTGCCAGCAGTGAACAGGGACAGAACACTGAAGCTTTCTTT | TRBJ1-1 | - | TRBV2 | -
CASSFTRQMNTEAFF | TGTGCCAGCAGCTTCACCCGACAGATGAACACTGAAGCTTTCTTT | TRBJ1-1 | - | TRBV13 | -
CASLQRGWGTEAFF | TGTGCCAGCCTCCAAAGAGGTTGGGGCACTGAAGCTTTCTTT | TRBJ1-1 | - | TRBV6-2/TRBV6-3 | once
CAIKTAGPSYEQYF | TGTGCCATCAAGACGGCAGGGCCATCCTACGAGCAGTACTTC | TRBJ2-7 | - | TRBV10-3 | few
CASALKGAYEQYF | TGCGCCAGCGCCTTGAAGGGGGCCTACGAGCAGTACTTC | TRBJ2-7 | - | TRBV5-1 | many
CSVDRGAYGYTF | TGCAGCGTTGATCGGGGAGCCTATGGCTACACCTTC | TRBJ1-2 | - | TRBV29-1 | -
CASSIRLENYNEQFF | TGTGCCAGTAGTATCCGCTTAGAGAACTACAATGAGCAGTTCTTC | TRBJ2-1 | - | TRBV19 | -
CSARWTPYFTDTQYF | TGCAGTGCTAGATGGACTCCTTACTTCACAGATACGCAGTATTTT | TRBJ2-3 | - | TRBV20-1 | -
CSASPTPGLTNQPQHF | TGCAGTGCTAGCCCAACCCCGGGACTGACGAATCAGCCCCAGCATTTT | TRBJ1-5 | - | TRBV20-1 | -
CSARGRGMSTDTQYF | TGCAGTGCCCGAGGGCGCGGGATGAGCACAGATACGCAGTATTTT | TRBJ2-3 | - | TRBV20-1 | many
CASSNLVTVRGYTF | TGTGCCAGCAGCAACTTAGTTACCGTTAGGGGCTACACCTTC | TRBJ1-2 | - | TRBV7-8 | once
CASSIAGWAGELFF | TGTGCCAGCAGTATAGCGGGGTGGGCCGGGGAGCTGTTTTTT | TRBJ2-2 | TRBD2 | TRBV27 | -
CASKEFGRVGQNEQFF | TGTGCCAGTAAAGAATTTGGGCGGGTCGGACAAAATGAGCAGTTCTTC | TRBJ2-1 | - | TRBV12-3/TRBV12-4 | once
CASSLGAGHYGYTF | TGTGCCAGCAGTCTTGGGGCTGGCCACTATGGCTACACCTTC | TRBJ1-2 | - | TRBV28 | -
CASSLGSSGRWNEQYF | TGTGCCAGCAGCTTAGGATCTAGCGGGAGATGGAACGAGCAGTACTTC | TRBJ2-7 | TRBD2 | TRBV7-2 | few
CASSWGQGSAGNEQFF | TGCGCCAGCAGCTGGGGACAGGGGTCGGCGGGGAATGAGCAGTTCTTC | TRBJ2-1 | TRBD1 | TRBV5-1 | -
CASSVGTVLFSEQFF | TGTGCCAGCAGCGTGGGGACAGTCCTTTTTAGTGAGCAGTTCTTC | TRBJ2-1 | TRBD1 | TRBV9 | few
CSAWTGTGELFF | TGCAGCGCCTGGACAGGCACCGGGGAGCTGTTTTTT | TRBJ2-2 | TRBD1 | TRBV29-1 | -
CASSYSEGGNQPQHF | TGTGCCAGCAGTTACTCGGAGGGGGGCAATCAGCCCCAGCATTTT | TRBJ1-5 | - | TRBV6-5 | many
CCAFTATGAASNEQFF | TGCTGTGCTTTTACCGCAACAGGGGCCGCAAGCAATGAGCAGTTCTTC | TRBJ2-1 | TRBD1 | TRBV20-1 | -
CASSSGAKNIQYF | TGTGCCAGCAGTTCAGGGGCCAAAAACATTCAGTACTTC | TRBJ2-4 | - | TRBV6-5 | many
CASSSGTLTDTQYF | TGTGCCAGCAGTTCCGGGACTCTCACAGATACGCAGTATTTT | TRBJ2-3 | - | TRBV5-1 | -
CSARVGGVPNYGYTF | TGCAGTGCTAGAGTGGGAGGAGTGCCGAACTATGGCTACACCTTC | TRBJ1-2 | - | TRBV20-1 | -
CASSPVAGGTYEQYF | TGCGCCAGCAGTCCTGTAGCGGGGGGAACCTACGAGCAGTACTTC | TRBJ2-7 | TRBD2 | TRBV10-2 | -
CASSLGRNMNTEAFF | TGCGCCAGCAGCTTGGGAAGAAACATGAACACTGAAGCTTTCTTT | TRBJ1-1 | - | TRBV5-1 | once
CASSVYAGGLHEQYF | TGTGCCAGCAGCGTATATGCGGGAGGGCTCCACGAGCAGTACTTC | TRBJ2-7 | TRBD2 | TRBV9 | many